The 24 T cell receptor beta chains presented below share a single source sample, sequenced in a study of radiation and T cells in renal cell carcinoma. Repertoires were generated with immunoSEQ multiplex PCR, while TCRdb's copy carries only in-frame clones and drops some. The table shows 150,000 or so clones, with approximately 90% occurring only once. Time point here: baseline pretreatment blood. Regarding treatment: 15 Gy SBRT to primary tumor, nephrectomy 4 weeks later. Material: blood, obtained from a patient whose treatment included radiotherapy and nephrectomy. The receptor source for this set is a woman in her seventies with renal cell carcinoma.

V and J are TRBV6-1 and TRBJ2-5; 9 bases agree with TRBD2. Trimming took 3 bases from V and 5 from J; bases not matched to a gene: 10. This CDR3 region has 16 residues. Germline-derived CDR1 and CDR2 are MNHNS and SASEGT. CDR3 residues: CASSEASGDRAETQYF. The CDR3 DNA is TGTGCCAGCAGTGAGGCTAGCGGGGACCGGGCCGAGACCCAGTACTTC.

V gene TRBV10-3 combines with J gene TRBJ1-2; 8 bases match TRBD1. CDR3 length: 13 amino acids. J was trimmed by 7 bases and V by 3 bases; bases with no gene match: 4. Per the germline V gene, CDR1 is ENHRY and CDR2 is SYGVKD. DNA for the CDR3: TGTGCCATCAGTGACAGGGGGCTCTCTGGCTACACCTTC. Protein: CAISDRGLSGYTF.

This chain joins TRBV7-8 and TRBJ2-4; no definite D call. CDR1 is SGHVS and CDR2 is FQNEAQ in the germline V gene. There are 13 residues in the CDR3. V was pared by 1 base and J by 7 bases, with 8 bases between. CDR3 residues: CASSLGAQNIQYF. The CDR3 nucleotides read TGTGCCAGCAGCTTAGGCGCACAGAACATTCAGTACTTC.

The chain is built from TRBV19 and TRBJ2-7; D uncertain. V shed 4 bases and J shed 6 bases, with 16 bases lying between them. The CDR3 is 14 residues long. CDR1 LNHDA and CDR2 SQIVND come from the germline V gene (reference sequence). CDR3 nucleotides: TGTGCCAGTAGTAAATCAGTGGCAGCCCCCGAGCAGTACTTC. Translation: CASSKSVAAPEQYF.

This clone was recorded only once. V usage is TRBV27 and J usage is TRBJ1-1; D ambiguous. The V end was cut by 7 bases, the J end by 1 base, with 13 bases between. Germline CDR1 is MNHEY and CDR2 is SMNVEV (reference sequence). CDR3 length equals 14 residues. The CDR3 region has the DNA TGTGCCAGCAATTTTGGACGGCAGAACACTGAAGCTTTCTTT. Amino acids: CASNFGRQNTEAFF.

The genes are TRBV30 and TRBJ1-2; TRBD1 matches at 9 bases. CDR1 is GTSNPN, CDR2 SVGIG, per germline (reference sequence). With V trimmed by 7 bases and J by 0 bases, 9 bases remained unmatched. The CDR3 has 15 residues. This CDR3 is CASGRDRASNYGYTF. For the CDR3, the DNA is TGTGCCTCAGGCCGGGACAGGGCTTCTAACTATGGCTACACCTTC.

This chain uses TRBV27 with TRBJ1-6; the D gene is possibly TRBD1 (5 bases). The CDR3 is 14 amino acids. Trimming cost V 9 bases and J 7 bases, with 16 bases left between them. Per germline, CDR1 MNHEY and CDR2 SMNVEV (reference sequence). The CDR3 DNA reads as TGTGCCAGTTGGCGCGGGACCACGAATTCACCCCTCCACTTT. Its protein product is CASWRGTTNSPLHF.

The sample holds a few counts of this clone. The chain couples TRBV7-9 to TRBJ1-4; possible D gene TRBD1, 5 bases. Trimming pared 6 bases from V and 5 bases from J, leaving 7 bases between. Per the germline V gene, CDR1 is SEHNR and CDR2 is FQNEAQ (reference sequence). CDR3 length: 12 residues. The chain's CDR3 is CASSPGNEKLFF. The CDR3 coding sequence is TGTGCCAGCAGTCCAGGGAATGAAAAACTGTTTTTT.

A few counts support this clone. The chain carries TRBV4-2 and TRBJ1-1; 8 bases are shared with TRBD1. The CDR3 is made up of 12 amino acids. Germline V CDR1 and CDR2: LGHNA, YNFKEQ. With 4 bases clipped from V and 7 bases from J, the junction kept 2 bases outside the gene matches. CDR3 DNA sequence: TGTGCCAGCAGCCTTGGACAGGGTGAAGCTTTCTTT. It encodes CASSLGQGEAFF.

The gene calls are TRBV27 and TRBJ1-5, with TRBD1 matching over 8 bases. V shed 0 bases and J 4 bases; nucleotides not matched to a gene: 8. Germline CDR1 MNHEY, CDR2 SMNVEV (reference sequence). The CDR3 length is 17 residues. CDR3 nucleotides: TGTGCCAGCAGTTTATCCCGGACAGGGCTTGGAAATCAGCCCCAGCATTTT. Protein: CASSLSRTGLGNQPQHF.

V is TRBV5-6 and J is TRBJ2-7; D is ambiguous. The germline V gene has CDR1 SGHDT and CDR2 YYEEEE. Trimming took 2 bases from V and 2 from J, leaving 2 bases between them. The CDR3 extends over 11 amino acids. The CDR3 DNA reads TGTGCCAGCAGCTTTACCTACGAGCAGTACTTC. As protein: CASSFTYEQYF.

V gene TRBV5-6 combines with J gene TRBJ2-3; 10 bases fit TRBD2. The CDR3 spans 15 residues. The V and J ends lost 2 bases and 6 bases, in that order; junction bases with no gene match: 6. The germline V gene encodes CDR1 SGHDT and CDR2 YYEEEE. The CDR3 DNA follows: TGTGCCAGCAGCTTTGGGAGCGGGGGGGCGGATACGCAGTATTTT. This sequence encodes CASSFGSGGADTQYF.

This chain connects TRBV30 to TRBJ2-3; D ambiguous. Trimming left V 3 bases short and J 1 base short, with 11 bases between. The CDR3 length is 14 residues. Germline CDR1 reads GTSNPN; CDR2 reads SVGIG (reference sequence). CDR3 bases: TGTGCCTGGAGCCCGGACGTAGGCACAGATACGCAGTATTTT. Its translation is CAWSPDVGTDTQYF.

This rearrangement joins TRBV2 to TRBJ2-3, with 9 bases that match TRBD2. The CDR3 sequence is 15 residues long. Germline assignment: CDR1 SNHLY and CDR2 FYNNEI. The ends lost 2 bases at V and 6 bases at J; junction bases unmatched: 6. The CDR3 nucleotides read TGTGCCAGCAGTGAAACCGGGACTAGCATGGATACGCAGTATTTT. It encodes CASSETGTSMDTQYF.

The J gene is TRBJ2-6, the V gene TRBV7-8, with D uncertain. The CDR3 extends over 15 amino acids. Between the trimmed V and J ends, which lost 5 bases and 1 base, there was a span of 9 bases. Germline lookup yields CDR1 SGHVS and CDR2 FQNEAQ. The CDR3 DNA follows: TGTGCCAGCAGCCGCGGCAGATCTGGGGCCAACGTCCTGACTTTC. The encoded protein is CASSRGRSGANVLTF.

J is TRBJ1-2 and V is TRBV28; possible D gene TRBD1, 6 bases. Trimming removed 4 bases at V and 0 bases at J, with 9 bases between. CDR1 is MDHEN and CDR2 is SYDVKM in the germline V gene. The CDR3 loop spans 14 amino acids. The CDR3 nucleotides read TGTGCCAGCAGTTCCTGGACAGCTAACTATGGCTACACCTTC. Translating it yields CASSSWTANYGYTF.

This CDR3 reads CASSPRQGLDYGYTF. The CDR3, as DNA: TGTGCCAGCAGCCCCCGACAGGGTCTTGACTATGGCTACACCTTC. The chain combines TRBV7-2 with TRBJ1-2; 7 nucleotides agree with TRBD1. V lost 5 bases to trimming and J lost 3 bases; unmatched junction nucleotides: 9. Germline V gene lookup returns CDR1 SGHTA and CDR2 FQGNSA. CDR3 size: 15 residues.

The J gene is TRBJ1-2, the V gene TRBV7-9; D possibly corresponds to TRBD1 (5 bases). The V and J ends lost 6 bases and 6 bases respectively, with 17 bases between them. The germline CDR1 and CDR2 sequences are SEHNR and FQNEAQ (reference sequence). This CDR3 is 14 amino acids long. The CDR3 coding sequence is TGTGCCAGCAGTCCGGGCAGGGCAACTGATGGCTACACCTTC. Encoded protein: CASSPGRATDGYTF.

The rearrangement links TRBV19 to TRBJ1-5, with 8 bases matching TRBD1. The CDR3 has 14 residues. Germline lookup yields CDR1 LNHDA and CDR2 SQIVND (reference sequence). V lost 5 bases, J lost 4 bases, and 4 bases stayed unmatched. CDR3 protein: CASSWGQVNQPQHF. CDR3 sequence (DNA): TGTGCCAGTAGTTGGGGACAGGTAAATCAGCCCCAGCATTTT. The full variable domain, rest sourced from reference TRBV19 and TRBJ1-5, is DGGITQSPKYLFRKEGQNVTLSCEQNLNHDAMYWYRQDPGQGLRLIYYSQIVNDFQKGDIAEGYSVSREKKESFPLTVTSAQKNPTAFYLCASSWGQVNQPQHFGDGTRLSIL.

As DNA, the CDR3 is TGTGCCAGCAGCTTGGCTTCCTACGAGCAGTACTTC. This gives the protein CASSLASYEQYF. The V call is TRBV5-6, the J call TRBJ2-7; D not resolved. CDR3 length equals 12 residues. V dropped 0 bases and J dropped 1 base, with 2 bases sitting between them. CDR1 and CDR2 (germline): SGHDT, YYEEEE.

This sequence joins TRBV4-3 and TRBJ1-2, with a tentative D call TRBD1 (6 bases). The CDR3 totals 16 residues. Trimming cost V 2 bases and J 8 bases, with 21 bases left between them. The germline V gene has CDR1 LGHNA and CDR2 YSLEER. The CDR3 reads CASSQTRQKTQGGYTF. As DNA, the CDR3 is TGCGCCAGCAGCCAAACTCGGCAGAAAACCCAGGGGGGCTACACCTTC.

This clone is a singleton in its sample. The chain employs TRBV11-2 and TRBJ1-1; D is unresolved. The CDR3 spans 12 residues. Deletions cut 5 bases from V and 10 bases from J, with 14 bases between. CDR1 SGHAT and CDR2 FQNNGV come from the germline V gene. The CDR3: CASSPPASSAFF. DNA of the CDR3: TGTGCCAGCAGCCCCCCGGCCAGCTCAGCTTTCTTT.

This rearrangement joins TRBV28 to TRBJ2-7; 7 positions agree with TRBD1. The CDR3 spans 14 residues. Germline CDR1 is MDHEN and CDR2 is SYDVKM. V dropped 9 bases and J dropped 0; count of bases not matched to a gene: 8. The CDR3 nucleotides are TGTGCCAGTGGGACAGACGCACTCTCCTACGAGCAGTACTTC. This gives the protein CASGTDALSYEQYF.

The chain's CDR3 is CASSLAVGKGYGYTF. The CDR3 DNA follows: TGCGCCAGCAGCTTGGCCGTAGGGAAGGGCTATGGCTACACCTTC. The genes are TRBV5-1 and TRBJ1-2; unclear D gene. The CDR3 extends over 15 amino acids. Trimming pared 0 bases from V and 4 bases from J, leaving 13 bases between. CDR1 SGHRS and CDR2 YFSETQ come from the germline V gene.